This T cell receptor (beta chain) originates from a study of blood T cell repertoires in COVID-19. Turning to the study itself: Researchers got acute and convalescent COVID-19 samples from the United States, Italy and Spain. Sample material is recorded as cDNA or gDNA derived from T cells, B-cell-depleted T cells, or PBMCs.

V was shortened by 3 bases and J by 8 bases, with 16 bases between the two germline ends. The CDR3 consists of 14 residues. CDR1 LGHNA and CDR2 YSLEER come from the germline V gene. As originally analysed: Amplifying reference gene primers gave estimates of nucleated cell counts. Assay used: immunoSEQ multiplex PCR; TCRdb lists only in-frame clones, some missing. V and J calls and clone size come straight from that table; D and trimming were deduced from the DNA. The data hold 280,000 or so clones, with around four fifths observed a single time. This receptor was identified in a woman aged 45 to 65 who had recovered from COVID-19. The sample was peripheral blood. The V and J genes are TRBV4-3 and TRBJ1-1; D is possibly TRBD1 (6 bases). Here the CDR3 DNA reads TGCGCCAGCAGCCACACAGGGCTCTACGGGGAAGCTTTCTTT. This encodes CASSHTGLYGEAFF.